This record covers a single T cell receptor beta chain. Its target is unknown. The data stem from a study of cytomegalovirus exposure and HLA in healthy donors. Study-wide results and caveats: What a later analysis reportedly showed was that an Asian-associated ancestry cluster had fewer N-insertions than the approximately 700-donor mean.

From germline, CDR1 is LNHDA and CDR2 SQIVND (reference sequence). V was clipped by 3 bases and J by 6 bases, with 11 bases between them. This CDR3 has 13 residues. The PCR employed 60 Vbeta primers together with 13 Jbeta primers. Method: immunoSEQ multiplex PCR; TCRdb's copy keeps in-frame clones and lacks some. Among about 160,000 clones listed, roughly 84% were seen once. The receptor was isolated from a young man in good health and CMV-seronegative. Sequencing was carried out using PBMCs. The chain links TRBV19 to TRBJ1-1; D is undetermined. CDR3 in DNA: TGTGCCAGTAGTATGGGAGAGCTCCCTGAAGCTTTCTTT. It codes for CASSMGELPEAFF.